This T cell receptor beta chain was sequenced for a study of blood T cell repertoires in COVID-19. Study-level background: There were acute and convalescent COVID-19 samples, and they came from the United States, Italy and Spain. T cells, B-cell-depleted T cells, or PBMCs supplied cDNA or gDNA.

Methods used by the authors: Reference gene primer amplification gave estimated nucleated cell counts. Here immunoSEQ multiplex PCR was the method, and the copy in TCRdb shows in-frame clones only, minus some. V and J calls and clone size are as listed in that table; D and trimming were resolved from the DNA. The sample lists around 150,000 clones, under 90% occurring once. This CDR3 is built from 15 residues. Trimming removed 1 base at V and 2 bases at J, with 11 bases between. From germline, CDR1 is SGHNT and CDR2 YYREEE (reference sequence). The chain joins TRBV5-4 to TRBJ2-3; tentatively, D is TRBD2 (5 bases). The TCR comes from a woman aged 55-70 years with active or convalescent COVID-19. Sequenced: peripheral blood. As DNA, the CDR3 is TGTGCCAGCAGCTTGCCTAGCAATCCCACAGATACGCAGTATTTT. Encoded protein: CASSLPSNPTDTQYF.